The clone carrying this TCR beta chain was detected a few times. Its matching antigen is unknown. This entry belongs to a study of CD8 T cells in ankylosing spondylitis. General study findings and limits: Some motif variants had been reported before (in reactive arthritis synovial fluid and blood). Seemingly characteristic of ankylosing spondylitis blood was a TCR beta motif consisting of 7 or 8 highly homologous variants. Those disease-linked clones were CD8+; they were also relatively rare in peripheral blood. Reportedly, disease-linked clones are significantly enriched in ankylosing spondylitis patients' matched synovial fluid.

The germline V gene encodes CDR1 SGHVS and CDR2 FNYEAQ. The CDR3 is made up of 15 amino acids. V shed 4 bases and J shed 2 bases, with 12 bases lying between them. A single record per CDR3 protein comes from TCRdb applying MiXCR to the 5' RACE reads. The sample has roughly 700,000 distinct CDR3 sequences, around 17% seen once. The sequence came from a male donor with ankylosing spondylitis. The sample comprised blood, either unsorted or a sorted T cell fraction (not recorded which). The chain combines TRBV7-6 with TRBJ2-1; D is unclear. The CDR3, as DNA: TGTGCCAGCAGCTCAAAAGACGGAACCTACAATGAGCAGTTCTTC. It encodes CASSSKDGTYNEQFF.